This passage covers 24 T cell receptor beta chains from one sample sequenced in a study of a mutant IDH1 vaccine in newly diagnosed glioma. Here immunoSEQ multiplex PCR was the method, and the copy in TCRdb shows in-frame clones only, minus some. Among roughly 120,000 clones listed, almost 90% were seen once. Documented time point: week 11, during vaccination. Each dose delivered 300 ug of mutant IDH1 20-mer peptide subcutaneously with imiquimod. These receptors are not linked to any known antigen. This specimen was PBMCs, taken from a glioma patient whose treatment included an IDH1 peptide vaccine. The receptor set was obtained from a woman between 50 and 59 years old with glioma.

The chain joins TRBV29-1 to TRBJ2-5; 11 positions agree with TRBD2. The CDR3 is made up of 15 amino acids. Germline assignment: CDR1 SQVTM and CDR2 ANQGSEA. Trimming removed 7 bases from V and 2 bases from J; junction bases left unmatched: 9. The CDR3 here is CSATRLAGGQETQYF. The CDR3 DNA reads as TGCAGCGCAACGAGGCTAGCGGGAGGTCAAGAGACCCAGTACTTC.

Only one count was recorded for this clone. V and J are TRBV30 and TRBJ1-1, with D possibly matching TRBD1 (6 bases). The length of the CDR3 is 12 residues. Germline CDR1 is GTSNPN and CDR2 is SVGIG (reference sequence). The V gene lost 5 bases and the J gene lost 5 bases, with 12 bases spanning the gap. CDR3 sequence: CAWRGGMTEAFF. The CDR3 nucleotides are TGTGCCTGGCGAGGGGGGATGACTGAAGCTTTCTTT.

This chain connects TRBV2 to TRBJ1-1; maybe TRBD1 (6 bases). CDR1 is SNHLY and CDR2 is FYNNEI in the germline V gene. This CDR3 region has 14 residues. V was clipped by 4 bases and J by 2 bases, with 11 bases between them. The CDR3 nucleotides read TGTGCCAGCAGTGGACGAGGGGGTAACACTGAAGCTTTCTTT. Translated, it gives CASSGRGGNTEAFF.

This clone appeared a single time. The rearrangement uses TRBV28 and TRBJ2-3, with 7 bases fitting TRBD2. Germline V gives CDR1 MDHEN, CDR2 SYDVKM. The V segment lost 5 bases and the J segment 3 bases; nucleotides outside the gene matches: 11. The CDR3 loop spans 16 amino acids. CDR3 loop: CASSLPLGGLTDTQYF. CDR3 nucleotide sequence: TGTGCCAGCAGTCTCCCGTTGGGAGGGCTAACAGATACGCAGTATTTT.

This chain links TRBV12-5 with TRBJ2-3, with D maybe TRBD1 (6 bases). This CDR3 spans 16 amino acids. Germline V gives CDR1 LGHNT, CDR2 FRNRAP. V was trimmed by 1 base and J by 4 bases, leaving 15 bases between them. The CDR3 region is CASGLGLGGMADTQYF. For the CDR3, the DNA is TGTGCTAGTGGTTTGGGGTTAGGGGGAATGGCAGATACGCAGTATTTT.

The CDR3, as DNA: TGCAGCGTTGAAGGGCGGCAGGGCATGACCTACAATGAGCAGTTCTTC. Translated: CSVEGRQGMTYNEQFF. The J gene is TRBJ2-1, the V gene TRBV29-1, with TRBD1 as a possible D gene (5 bases). This CDR3 comprises 16 residues. The germline V gene encodes CDR1 SQVTM and CDR2 ANQGSEA. V was clipped by 1 base and J by 2 bases, with 15 bases between them.

The J gene is TRBJ1-2, the V gene TRBV2; no definite D call. Germline V gives CDR1 SNHLY, CDR2 FYNNEI. The CDR3 is made up of 15 amino acids. V gave up 4 bases and J gave up 4 bases, with 16 bases separating them. DNA of the CDR3: TGTGCCAGCAGTGTAAGGGAGGTGGGCGGCTATGGCTACACCTTC. Its translation is CASSVREVGGYGYTF.

The V call is TRBV27, the J call TRBJ1-2, with a weak D call TRBD1 (5 bases). The CDR3 consists of 13 residues. V gave up 3 bases and J gave up 0 bases, with 5 bases separating them. CDR1 and CDR2 from the germline V gene are MNHEY and SMNVEV (reference sequence). The CDR3 region is CASSLTANYGYTF. The CDR3, as DNA: TGTGCCAGCAGTTTGACAGCTAACTATGGCTACACCTTC.

The chain joins TRBV7-9 to TRBJ1-2, with 10 positions matching TRBD1. The CDR3 covers 16 residues. Trimming removed 5 bases from V and 7 bases from J; junction bases left unmatched: 13. Looked up from germline, CDR1 is SEHNR and CDR2 is FQNEAQ (reference sequence). The CDR3 loop reads CASSRDRGLTRFGYTF. DNA of the CDR3: TGTGCCAGCAGCAGGGACAGGGGCCTCACCAGGTTTGGCTACACCTTC.

The CDR3 bases are TGTGCCAGCAGCCAACGGGACTCCTACGAGCAGTACTTC. Protein product: CASSQRDSYEQYF. The rearrangement joins TRBV7-2 to TRBJ2-7; the D gene is possibly TRBD2 (5 bases). Germline CDR1 SGHTA, CDR2 FQGNSA. With 5 bases removed from V and 0 bases from J, the gap between germline ends came to 8 bases. The CDR3 consists of 13 residues.

The V gene is TRBV27, the J gene TRBJ1-5, with TRBD1 identical over 11 bases. The CDR3 is 14 amino acids. CDR1 and CDR2 from the germline V gene are MNHEY and SMNVEV (reference sequence). The trim removed 5 bases at V and 5 bases at J, leaving 2 bases unmatched. CDR3 loop: CASSRTGGYQPQHF. CDR3 bases: TGTGCCAGCAGTCGGACAGGGGGCTATCAGCCCCAGCATTTT.

The chain carries TRBV11-2 and TRBJ1-2; no definite D call. Trimming took 2 bases from V and 4 from J, leaving 11 bases between them. Germline CDR1 is SGHAT and CDR2 is FQNNGV. This CDR3 region has 14 residues. The CDR3 sequence: CASSLSQASYGYTF. CDR3 bases: TGTGCCAGCAGCTTAAGTCAGGCTAGCTATGGCTACACCTTC. The entire variable domain, with the rest obtained from reference TRBV11-2 and TRBJ1-2, is as follows: EAGVAQSPRYKIIEKRQSVAFWCNPISGHATLYWYQQILGQGPKLLIQFQNNGVVDDSQLPKDRFSAERLKGVDSTLKIQPAKLEDSAVYLCASSLSQASYGYTFGSGTRLTVV.

This chain uses TRBV11-3 with TRBJ2-6; tentatively, D is TRBD2 (6 bases). Germline CDR1 SGHNT, CDR2 YENEEA. The CDR3 covers 19 residues. V lost 4 bases, J lost 0 bases, and 19 bases lay in between. CDR3 nucleotide sequence: TGTGCCAGCAGCTCATCCGACGGGGGAGATGACTCTGGGGCCAACGTCCTGACTTTC. It specifies CASSSSDGGDDSGANVLTF.

The DNA for the CDR3 is TGTGCTAGTGGTTTGGGTACGCGGGAGGGCCGGAACGGGGAGCTGTTTTTT. This sequence encodes CASGLGTREGRNGELFF. The chain employs TRBV12-5 and TRBJ2-2, with 9 bases fitting TRBD2. Germline trimming cut 1 base from V and 7 bases from J; bases unmatched to any gene: 10. Germline lookup yields CDR1 LGHNT and CDR2 FRNRAP. This CDR3 is built from 17 residues.

The chain links TRBV28 to TRBJ2-7; no firm D call. V lost 6 bases to trimming and J lost 3 bases, with 9 bases between them. Germline loops: CDR1 MDHEN, CDR2 SYDVKM. The CDR3 sequence is 12 residues long. The CDR3, as DNA: TGTGCCAGCAGGGGTAGCAACTACGAGCAGTACTTC. Protein product: CASRGSNYEQYF.

This rearrangement joins TRBV6-6 to TRBJ1-2; D remains ambiguous. Trimming left V 5 bases short and J 2 bases short, with 18 bases between. The CDR3 has 16 residues. CDR1 and CDR2 (germline): MNHNY, SVGAGI (reference sequence). As DNA, the CDR3 is TGTGCCAGCAGTGGCAGACGGCAGGAGCTCAACTATGGCTACACCTTC. Its translation is CASSGRRQELNYGYTF.

This clone was seen a handful of times. V is TRBV19 and J is TRBJ1-5; perhaps TRBD1 as D (6 bases). Trimming cost V 7 bases and J 5 bases, with 18 bases left between them. Germline CDR1 reads LNHDA; CDR2 reads SQIVND (reference sequence). CDR3 length: 15 residues. CDR3 sequence: CASNMAPGEHQPQHF. Written as DNA, the CDR3 is TGTGCCAGTAACATGGCTCCAGGGGAACATCAGCCCCAGCATTTT. Full variable domain (rest looked up from reference TRBV19 and TRBJ1-5): DGGITQSPKYLFRKEGQNVTLSCEQNLNHDAMYWYRQDPGQGLRLIYYSQIVNDFQKGDIAEGYSVSREKKESFPLTVTSAQKNPTAFYLCASNMAPGEHQPQHFGDGTRLSIL.

The chain is built from TRBV6-5 and TRBJ2-1; 8 nucleotides align to TRBD1. With V trimmed by 5 bases and J by 1 base, 4 bases remained unmatched. Germline CDR1 is MNHEY and CDR2 is SVGAGI. The CDR3 spans 15 residues. The CDR3 spells CASSLTGASYNEQFF. DNA of the CDR3: TGTGCCAGCAGTCTGACAGGGGCATCCTACAATGAGCAGTTCTTC.

The chain carries TRBV9 and TRBJ1-5; TRBD1 might be the D (6 bases). This CDR3 comprises 15 residues. Trimming removed 4 bases from V and 3 bases from J, with 14 bases in between. Per germline, CDR1 SGDLS and CDR2 YYNGEE. The CDR3 bases are TGTGCCAGCAGCACGGGGGGGCAGTCCAATCAGCCCCAGCATTTT. This translates into CASSTGGQSNQPQHF.

The chain is built from TRBV30 and TRBJ2-5, with 11 bases aligning to TRBD1. V shed 5 bases, J shed 7 bases, and the junction held 12 bases outside the gene matches. Germline V gives CDR1 GTSNPN, CDR2 SVGIG (reference sequence). This CDR3 spans 15 amino acids. CDR3 nucleotide sequence: TGTGCCTGGGCCATTGGACAGGGGGCTTTCGGGACCCAGTACTTC. It encodes CAWAIGQGAFGTQYF.

The chain has TRBV5-6 and TRBJ2-7; D is uncertain. CDR1 and CDR2 (germline): SGHDT, YYEEEE. Trimming took off 4 bases at V and 6 bases at J, with 17 bases between the two ends. The CDR3 loop spans 14 amino acids. The CDR3 DNA reads TGTGCCAGCAGCCCCGGCACGGCGATACGCGAGCAGTACTTC. Translating gives CASSPGTAIREQYF. The full variable domain, completed using reference TRBV5-6 and TRBJ2-7, is DAGVTQSPTHLIKTRGQQVTLRCSPKSGHDTVSWYQQALGQGPQFIFQYYEEEERQRGNFPDRFSGHQFPNYSSELNVNALLLGDSALYLCASSPGTAIREQYFGPGTRLTVT.

This rearrangement joins TRBV7-3 to TRBJ2-5; no reliable D call. Germline values: CDR1 SGHTA, CDR2 FQGTGA. Deletions cut 2 bases from V and 5 bases from J, with 9 bases between. This CDR3 comprises 13 residues. The CDR3 sequence: CASSLGNLETQYF. In DNA form, the CDR3 reads TGTGCCAGCAGCTTAGGGAACCTGGAGACCCAGTACTTC.

In this sample, this clone turned up once. The V and J genes are TRBV5-1 and TRBJ2-1, with D possibly TRBD1 on 5 matching bases. CDR3 length: 15 amino acids. Germline CDR1 reads SGHRS; CDR2 reads YFSETQ. The V end was cut by 0 bases, the J end by 2 bases, with 9 bases between. CDR3 DNA: TGCGCCAGCAGCTTGGGACAAGGGGCCTACAATGAGCAGTTCTTC. As protein: CASSLGQGAYNEQFF.

The chain recombines TRBV5-4 with TRBJ2-1, with TRBD2 as a possible D gene (6 bases). The V and J ends lost 5 bases and 8 bases respectively, with 17 bases between them. CDR3 size: 14 residues. Germline CDR1 is SGHNT and CDR2 is YYREEE (reference sequence). CDR3 loop: CASSLGSGYDEQFF. The CDR3 nucleotides read TGTGCCAGCAGTCTCGGGAGTGGGTACGATGAGCAGTTCTTC.